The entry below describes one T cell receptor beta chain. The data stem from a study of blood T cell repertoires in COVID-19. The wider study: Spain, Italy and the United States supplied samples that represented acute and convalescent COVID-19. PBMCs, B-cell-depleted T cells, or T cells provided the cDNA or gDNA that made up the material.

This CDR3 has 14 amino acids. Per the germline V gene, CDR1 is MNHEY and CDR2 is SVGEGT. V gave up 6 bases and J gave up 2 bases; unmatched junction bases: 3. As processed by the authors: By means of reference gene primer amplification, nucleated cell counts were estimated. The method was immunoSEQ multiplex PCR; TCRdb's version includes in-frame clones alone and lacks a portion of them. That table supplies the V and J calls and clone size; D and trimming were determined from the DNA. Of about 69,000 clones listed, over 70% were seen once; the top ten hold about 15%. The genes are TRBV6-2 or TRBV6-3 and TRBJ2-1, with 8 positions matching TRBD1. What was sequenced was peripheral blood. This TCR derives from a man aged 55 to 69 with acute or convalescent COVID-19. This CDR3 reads CASSPQGAYNEQFF. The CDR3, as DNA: TGTGCCAGCAGCCCACAGGGGGCCTACAATGAGCAGTTCTTC.